Below are 27 T cell receptor beta chains sequenced from a single sample in a study of cytomegalovirus exposure and HLA in healthy donors. In the PCR, 60 Vbeta and 13 Jbeta primers were used. Profiling relied on immunoSEQ multiplex PCR, and the TCRdb table lists in-frame clones only, not all of them. The sample yields 100,000 to 150,000 clones, roughly 82% seen once. The source material was PBMCs. These receptors were taken from a boy younger than 18 in good health and CMV-seronegative.

This rearrangement joins TRBV2 to TRBJ1-2, with D possibly being TRBD1 (5 bases). This CDR3 contains 15 residues. Germline V gene data show CDR1 as SNHLY and CDR2 as FYNNEI. Trimming left V 7 bases short and J 5 bases short, with 20 bases between. CDR3 in amino acids: CASNLLGTLAYGYTF. The CDR3 DNA reads as TGTGCCAGCAACCTTCTAGGGACTCTGGCGTATGGCTACACCTTC.

This rearrangement joins TRBV7-7 to TRBJ2-7, with 7 bases aligning to TRBD1. This CDR3 contains 15 residues. Germline V gene data show CDR1 as SSHAT and CDR2 as FNYEAQ (reference sequence). The ends lost 5 bases at V and 1 base at J; junction bases unmatched: 8. CDR3 nucleotides: TGTGCCAGCAGCCGACAGGGTCCTCCATCCTACGAGCAGTACTTC. Its translation: CASSRQGPPSYEQYF.

The chain links TRBV7-9 to TRBJ1-1; D ambiguous. The CDR3 covers 16 residues. Germline CDR1 and CDR2: SEHNR and FQNEAQ (reference sequence). Trimming left V 1 base short and J 1 base short, with 13 bases between. The CDR3, as DNA: TGTGCCAGCAGCTTAGGGGAGGTCAGAAAGAACACTGAAGCTTTCTTT. It specifies CASSLGEVRKNTEAFF.

This rearrangement joins TRBV6-4 to TRBJ2-3, with 10 bases aligning to TRBD2. CDR1 MRHNA and CDR2 SNTAGT come from the germline V gene. This CDR3 comprises 15 residues. Trimming cost V 2 bases and J 4 bases; bases outside gene matches: 3. The CDR3 region is CASSDALAGPDTQYF. DNA for the CDR3: TGTGCCAGCAGTGACGCACTAGCGGGACCAGATACGCAGTATTTT.

The chain employs TRBV7-2 and TRBJ2-6, with D perhaps TRBD1 (6 bases). Trimming left V 5 bases short and J 0 bases short, with 14 bases between. In germline, CDR1 is SGHTA, CDR2 FQGNSA. CDR3 length equals 17 residues. CDR3 region: CASSVRDKSSGANVLTF. CDR3 DNA: TGTGCCAGCAGCGTTAGGGACAAGAGCTCTGGGGCCAACGTCCTGACTTTC. The whole variable domain, filled in from reference TRBV7-2 and TRBJ2-6, reads GAGVSQSPSNKVTEKGKDVELRCDPISGHTALYWYRQSLGQGLEFLIYFQGNSAPDKSGLPSDRFSAERTGGSVSTLTIQRTQQEDSAVYLCASSVRDKSSGANVLTFGAGSRLTVL.

The genes are TRBV5-6 and TRBJ1-1, with D possibly matching TRBD1 (5 bases). Germline loops: CDR1 SGHDT, CDR2 YYEEEE. The CDR3 has 12 residues. V gave up 4 bases and J gave up 11 bases, with 15 bases separating them. The CDR3: CASSRPGGRAFF. The CDR3 DNA follows: TGTGCCAGCAGCAGGCCCGGGGGAAGGGCTTTCTTT.

This rearrangement joins TRBV30 to TRBJ1-3; D gene unclear. CDR3 length: 14 residues. V shed 0 bases and J shed 10 bases, with 16 bases lying between them. Germline assignment: CDR1 GTSNPN and CDR2 SVGIG (reference sequence). This chain's CDR3 is CAWSVMAGLRTIYF. DNA for the CDR3: TGTGCCTGGAGTGTAATGGCAGGCCTTAGGACCATATATTTT. Variable domain in full (rest from reference TRBV30 and TRBJ1-3): SQTIHQWPATLVQPVGSPLSLECTVEGTSNPNLYWYRQAAGRGLQLLFYSVGIGQISSEVPQNLSASRPQDRQFILSSKKLLLSDSGFYLCAWSVMAGLRTIYFGEGSWLTVV.

V usage is TRBV6-5 and J usage is TRBJ1-1, with D perhaps matching TRBD1 (6 bases). The CDR3 is 15 amino acids. Germline CDR1 reads MNHEY; CDR2 reads SVGAGI. V lost 5 bases, J lost 1 base, and 14 bases lay in between. The CDR3 is CASSGTQGRNTEAFF. The CDR3 region has the DNA TGTGCCAGCAGTGGAACACAGGGCAGGAACACTGAAGCTTTCTTT.

V usage is TRBV2 and J usage is TRBJ2-7; 8 bases align to TRBD2. The CDR3 has 13 residues. V lost 11 bases and J lost 6; bases outside the gene matches: 12. Germline CDR1 reads SNHLY; CDR2 reads FYNNEI. The CDR3 DNA reads TGTGCCGGGGCCCGGGAGGGCCGAAGCGAGCAGTACTTC. This encodes CAGAREGRSEQYF.

CDR3 loop: CASRELSYEQYF. In DNA form, the CDR3 reads TGTGCCAGCAGGGAACTCTCCTACGAGCAGTACTTC. The rearrangement joins TRBV2 to TRBJ2-7, with D unresolved. This CDR3 comprises 12 residues. Germline-derived CDR1 and CDR2 are SNHLY and FYNNEI. V was pared by 6 bases and J by 0 bases, with 6 bases between.

V usage is TRBV10-3 and J usage is TRBJ2-7; 8 positions match TRBD1. V was pared by 3 bases and J by 5 bases, with 9 bases of the junction left unmatched. Germline CDR1 ENHRY, CDR2 SYGVKD. CDR3 length equals 15 residues. The CDR3 loop is CAISDGRTGSHEQYF. The CDR3 nucleotides are TGTGCCATCAGTGATGGTCGGACAGGGTCCCACGAGCAGTACTTC.

The chain uses TRBV6-6 and TRBJ2-7, with TRBD2 identical over 13 bases. Trimming removed 2 bases from V and 9 bases from J; junction bases left unmatched: 4. The germline gives CDR1 MNHNY, CDR2 SVGAGI (reference sequence). CDR3 length: 14 residues. The chain's CDR3 is CASSYGLAGEGQYF. The DNA for the CDR3 is TGTGCCAGCAGTTACGGACTAGCGGGAGAGGGGCAGTACTTC.

CDR3 in DNA: TGCGCCAGCGCGGGACAGGGTGTCAACACCGGGGAGCTGTTTTTT. This translates into CASAGQGVNTGELFF. J is TRBJ2-2 and V is TRBV5-1, with 9 bases aligning to TRBD1. Trimming removed 7 bases from V and 2 bases from J; junction bases left unmatched: 6. Germline CDR1 is SGHRS and CDR2 is YFSETQ. There are 15 residues in the CDR3.

The gene calls are TRBV13 and TRBJ2-7, with TRBD2 matching over 12 bases. The CDR3 contains 17 residues. The germline CDR1 and CDR2 sequences are PRHDT and FYEKMQ (reference sequence). V dropped 5 bases and J dropped 1; count of bases not matched to a gene: 9. The CDR3 region has the DNA TGTGCCAGCAGCCCCGGACTAGCGGGATATCAGTCCTACGAGCAGTACTTC. This gives the protein CASSPGLAGYQSYEQYF. The variable domain in full, completed from reference TRBV13 and TRBJ2-7, reads AAGVIQSPRHLIKEKRETATLKCYPIPRHDTVYWYQQGPGQDPQFLISFYEKMQSDKGSIPDRFSAQQFSDYHSELNMSSLELGDSALYFCASSPGLAGYQSYEQYFGPGTRLTVT.

The CDR3 sequence: CASSPRTGGNEQFF. DNA of the CDR3: TGTGCCAGCAGCCCCCGGACAGGGGGAAATGAGCAGTTCTTC. The rearrangement uses TRBV5-4 and TRBJ2-1, with 10 bases fitting TRBD1. V trimming: 4 bases; J trimming: 7 bases; junction bases outside the gene matches: 5. The CDR3 is made up of 14 amino acids. Per germline, CDR1 SGHNT and CDR2 YYREEE (reference sequence).

The J gene is TRBJ2-5, the V gene TRBV5-1, with a possible D match to TRBD2 (6 bases). Trimming removed 0 bases at V and 5 bases at J, with 11 bases between. The CDR3 sequence is 14 residues long. Per the germline V gene, CDR1 is SGHRS and CDR2 is YFSETQ. The CDR3 DNA is TGCGCCAGCAGCTTGGATGTCCGGGGGGAGACCCAGTACTTC. This sequence encodes CASSLDVRGETQYF.

This chain joins TRBV4-3 and TRBJ2-1, with 7 bases identical to TRBD2. Trimming at V came to 0 bases and at J to 9 bases, leaving 11 bases not matched to a gene. The CDR3 is made up of 16 amino acids. Germline CDR1 is LGHNA and CDR2 is YSLEER. The CDR3 is CASSQERIAGVGEQFF. The DNA for the CDR3 is TGCGCCAGCAGCCAAGAGAGGATCGCGGGAGTGGGTGAGCAGTTCTTC.

J is TRBJ2-1 and V is TRBV7-9; no clear D. V was shortened by 5 bases and J by 9 bases, with 14 bases between the two germline ends. The CDR3 consists of 13 residues. The germline gives CDR1 SEHNR, CDR2 FQNEAQ (reference sequence). The DNA of the CDR3 is TGTGCCAGCAGCGAGCGTCTAGGTCCTGAGCAGTTCTTC. Its protein product is CASSERLGPEQFF.

The gene calls are TRBV5-6 and TRBJ1-2, with TRBD1 matching 8 bases. The CDR3 spans 15 residues. The V segment lost 4 bases and the J segment 8 bases; nucleotides outside the gene matches: 13. Germline V gene data show CDR1 as SGHDT and CDR2 as YYEEEE. The CDR3 bases are TGTGCCAGCAGCCTTGGACAGGGCGCGGTCCACGGCTACACCTTC. Translated, it gives CASSLGQGAVHGYTF.

The genes are TRBV9 and TRBJ2-1, with D perhaps matching TRBD2 (6 bases). This CDR3 has 14 amino acids. Germline lookup yields CDR1 SGDLS and CDR2 YYNGEE. Trimming removed 8 bases at V and 5 bases at J, with 17 bases between. CDR3 DNA sequence: TGTGCCAGTGGCGGTGCGGGGCTCCACAATGAGCAGTTCTTC. Its protein is CASGGAGLHNEQFF.

DNA of the CDR3: TGCGCCAGCAGCCAAGTTTTTAGCGGGGGGAGCACAGATACGCAGTATTTT. It codes for CASSQVFSGGSTDTQYF. The chain is built from TRBV4-1 and TRBJ2-3; 10 bases fit TRBD2. There are 17 residues in the CDR3. V gave up 1 base and J gave up 0 bases; unmatched junction bases: 4. From germline, CDR1 is MGHRA and CDR2 YSYEKL.

This clone has only a few counts. The chain has TRBV25-1 and TRBJ2-5; 9 bases are a match to TRBD1. The ends lost 5 bases at V and 0 bases at J; junction bases unmatched: 7. The CDR3 is 16 amino acids. The V gene's germline CDR1 is MGHDK and CDR2 SYGVNS. This CDR3 reads CASSLVTGGYQETQYF. The CDR3 bases are TGTGCCAGCAGTTTGGTGACAGGGGGGTACCAAGAGACCCAGTACTTC.

This chain connects TRBV4-2 to TRBJ2-3, with D perhaps TRBD2 (5 bases). The CDR3 loop spans 15 amino acids. Trimming pared 3 bases from V and 3 bases from J, leaving 13 bases between. Germline V CDR1 and CDR2: LGHNA, YNFKEQ. CDR3 coding DNA: TGTGCCAGCAGCCAGGACGGGGATCAAACAGATACGCAGTATTTT. It encodes CASSQDGDQTDTQYF.

The chain employs TRBV7-2 and TRBJ1-5, with 11 positions matching TRBD1. The CDR3 has 16 amino acids. V trimming: 5 bases; J trimming: 7 bases; junction bases outside the gene matches: 10. CDR1 SGHTA and CDR2 FQGNSA come from the germline V gene. The CDR3 DNA reads TGTGCCAGCAGCAAGGCCGGGACAGGGGGTGAGCAGCCCCAGCATTTT. Translating it yields CASSKAGTGGEQPQHF. The full variable domain, in which reference TRBV7-2 and TRBJ1-5 provide the parts outside the CDR3, is GAGVSQSPSNKVTEKGKDVELRCDPISGHTALYWYRQSLGQGLEFLIYFQGNSAPDKSGLPSDRFSAERTGGSVSTLTIQRTQQEDSAVYLCASSKAGTGGEQPQHFGDGTRLSIL.

The chain is built from TRBV6-5 and TRBJ1-3; no clear D gene. Trimming cost V 0 bases and J 0 bases, with 9 bases left between them. The length of the CDR3 is 16 residues. CDR1 MNHEY and CDR2 SVGAGI come from the germline V gene. The CDR3 is CASSYSNEISGNTIYF. As DNA, the CDR3 is TGTGCCAGCAGTTACTCGAACGAGATCTCTGGAAACACCATATATTTT.

The chain links TRBV13 to TRBJ1-4; D may be TRBD1 (5 bases). Germline CDR1 reads PRHDT; CDR2 reads FYEKMQ (reference sequence). Deletions cut 7 bases from V and 8 bases from J, with 23 bases between. The CDR3 consists of 16 residues. The CDR3 here is CASTFSLQVEREKLFF. CDR3 DNA sequence: TGTGCCAGCACCTTTTCGCTACAGGTAGAAAGGGAAAAACTGTTTTTT.

The V call is TRBV2, the J call TRBJ1-4; no clear D gene. The germline V and J ends were trimmed by 6 bases and 8 bases, with 22 bases remaining between them. The CDR3 covers 16 residues. The germline V gene has CDR1 SNHLY and CDR2 FYNNEI. The CDR3 spells CASSPPWAGRGEKLFF. The CDR3 nucleotides are TGTGCCAGCAGCCCCCCTTGGGCGGGTCGTGGCGAAAAACTGTTTTTT.